This TCR beta chain came from a study of blood T cell repertoires in COVID-19. Turning to the study itself: Nucleic acid was either cDNA or gDNA, and it came from T cells, B-cell-depleted T cells, or PBMCs.

Using immunoSEQ multiplex PCR, the repertoire was profiled, and TCRdb retains in-frame clones only, with some absent. The sample lists approximately 330,000 clones; 87% were seen once. V lost 8 bases to trimming and J lost 4 bases; unmatched junction nucleotides: 9. The germline V gene encodes CDR1 MDHEN and CDR2 SYDVKM. This CDR3 has 15 residues. Enrollment of patients from Seattle took place during active infection, with longitudinal follow-up. The TCR was taken from a man aged 30 to 39 with COVID-19, enrolled during active disease. V gene TRBV28 combines with J gene TRBJ2-1, with 9 bases fitting TRBD1. The sequenced material came from peripheral blood. The chain's CDR3 is CASGTGGALYNEQFF. CDR3 in DNA: TGTGCCAGCGGTACAGGGGGCGCCTTGTACAATGAGCAGTTCTTC.